This T cell receptor beta chain was recorded in a study of T cell responses to AZD1222 COVID-19 vaccine. This CDR3 region has 16 residues. Germline loops: CDR1 SGHVS, CDR2 FNYEAQ. With V trimmed by 3 bases and J by 4 bases, 9 bases remained unmatched. Assay used: immunoSEQ multiplex PCR; TCRdb lists only in-frame clones, some missing. This sample carries around 130,000 clones, 70% to 90% of them seen once, and the ten largest clones take about 1.5%. J is TRBJ2-5 and V is TRBV7-6; TRBD1 aligns across 9 bases. This specimen was peripheral blood, taken on day 0 of AZD1222 vaccination. The clonotype was recovered from an adult in good health. CDR3 loop: CASSLAGTGRGETQYF. CDR3 bases: TGTGCCAGCAGCTTGGCCGGGACAGGGAGGGGAGAGACCCAGTACTTC.